This T cell receptor beta chain comes out of a study of cytomegalovirus exposure and HLA in healthy donors. Study conclusions and caveats: Within the data, a cluster of highly shared sequence variants was likely a sequencing artifact.

It was with 60 Vbeta and 13 Jbeta primers that the PCR ran. Some clones are missing from TCRdb's copy, which holds only in-frame ones; the method was immunoSEQ multiplex PCR. Of some 250,000 clones in the sample, roughly 82% were seen once. Germline CDR1 reads SGHNT; CDR2 reads YYREEE (reference sequence). The length of the CDR3 is 17 residues. Trimming cost V 4 bases and J 8 bases, with 25 bases left between them. This clone has just a few counts. Its antigen is unknown. Sequenced material: PBMCs. This TCR came from a middle-aged woman in good health and CMV-seropositive. The V and J genes are TRBV5-4 and TRBJ2-1, with a weak D call TRBD1 (5 bases). The CDR3 region is CASSPKGLGPSTHEQFF. The CDR3, as DNA: TGTGCCAGCAGCCCAAAGGGGTTAGGGCCGAGCACCCATGAGCAGTTCTTC.